This T cell receptor (beta chain) stems from a study of early T cells in non-severe SARS-CoV-2 infection. Study-wide background: Sequencing input comprised bulk RNA from unsorted whole blood; chain pairing was not available. Study-level results: Anti-spike CD8 specificities were favored by VDJdb matching, whose results missed private and CD4 specificities.

This CDR3 is built from 14 residues. The V end was cut by 6 bases, the J end by 2 bases, with 8 bases between. The germline V gene encodes CDR1 KGHSH and CDR2 LQKENI. About this clonotype: Its antigen is undetermined.

Individual cDNA molecules each received unique molecular identifiers attached to them. TCRdb called the 5' RACE reads again in MiXCR, with one record for every CDR3 protein. Of around 70,000 distinct CDR3 sequences in the sample, approximately 9.1% are singletons; the top ten hold 3% to 3.5%. The chain recombines TRBV18 with TRBJ2-6; no firm D call. The sample consisted of whole blood. The sequence was collected from an adult who was a healthcare worker with PCR-confirmed SARS-CoV-2 infection or an uninfected control (not recorded which). CDR3 sequence: CASSPVPGANVLTF. CDR3 coding DNA: TGTGCCAGCTCCCCGGTCCCTGGGGCCAACGTCCTGACTTTC. Together with reference TRBV18 and TRBJ2-6, the CDR3 gives the full variable domain: NAGVMQNPRHLVRRRGQEARLRCSPMKGHSHVYWYRQLPEEGLKFMVYLQKENIIDESGMPKERFSAEFPKEGPSILRIQQVVRGDSAAYFCASSPVPGANVLTFGAGSRLTVL.